This paragraph covers one T cell receptor (beta chain) sequence. Its specificity is unknown. Treatment in this sample: around 19 received Ad26.COV2.S at low or high dose, single or two shots; about 5 received placebo; per-sample allocation not given. Sampling was done on day 63 after the first vaccine or placebo injection. Germline V lookup: CDR1 SGHNT, CDR2 YYREEE (reference sequence). This CDR3 has 14 residues. Deletions cut 3 bases from V and 3 bases from J, with 12 bases between. This sample is drawn from a study of Ad26.COV2.S vaccination and SARS-CoV-2 variants. Background on the study: Donor participated within the Ad26.COV2.S arm of the COV1001 trial. Study findings and constraints: Placebo recipients trailed vaccine recipients in spike-specific TCR breadth. Spike-specific responses of CD8+ and CD4+ T cells were reported to display substantial breadth after vaccination. It is possible that the TCR breadth and depth analyses underestimated the total T cell responses.

The protocol was immunoSEQ multiplex PCR, while the TCRdb copy is restricted to in-frame clones and leaves out a portion. The table includes more than 350,000 clones, 80% to 95% detected once. This chain joins TRBV5-4 and TRBJ2-5, with D possibly being TRBD1 (6 bases). This TCR came from a person between 18 and 65 years old who received the Ad26.COV2.S COVID-19 vaccine or a placebo. This specimen consisted of peripheral blood, obtained in a trial of Ad26.COV2.S vaccine versus placebo. Here the CDR3 DNA reads TGTGCCAGCAGCTCACCCGGACAGAAAGAGACCCAGTACTTC. Its protein product is CASSSPGQKETQYF.